Listed below are T cell receptor beta chains from one sample, sequenced in a study of cytomegalovirus exposure and HLA in healthy donors. Generated by immunoSEQ multiplex PCR, the TCRdb table keeps only in-frame clones and is missing some. This table has roughly 200,000 clones, 78% appearing once. Source material: PBMCs. Every receptor here comes from a female donor in good health and CMV-seronegative. Both conserved end residues are part of each CDR3. The D gene is left open where the match is weak. The size of a clone is reported for some rows only, either as once, few or many, or as a class for expanded clones.

TRBV2	TRBJ2-2	TRBD2	-	CASRLADNTGELFF	TGTGCCAGTCGACTAGCGGATAACACCGGGGAGCTGTTTTTT
TRBV19	TRBJ2-1	TRBD2	-	CASSKSSGTTSYNEQFF	TGTGCCAGTAGTAAATCTAGCGGGACAACCTCCTACAATGAGCAGTTCTTC
TRBV4-3	TRBJ2-1	-	-	CASSHTSVDRSYNEQFF	TGCGCCAGCAGCCACACCTCCGTGGACAGATCCTACAATGAGCAGTTCTTC
TRBV27	TRBJ2-7	-	-	CASSDTYEQYF	TGTGCCAGCAGTGACACCTACGAGCAGTACTTC
TRBV28	TRBJ2-3	TRBD2	-	CASSRGLAGLFTDTQYF	TGTGCCAGCAGTAGAGGACTAGCGGGACTTTTCACAGATACGCAGTATTTT
TRBV4-3	TRBJ1-2	-	-	CASSQESRDYGYTF	TGCGCCAGCAGCCAAGAAAGCCGGGACTATGGCTACACCTTC
TRBV7-2	TRBJ2-7	-	-	CASSLAYSYEQYF	TGTGCCAGCAGCTTAGCCTACTCCTACGAGCAGTACTTC
TRBV2	TRBJ2-3	-	few	CASSGGTDTQYF	TGTGCCAGCAGTGGCGGCACAGATACGCAGTATTTT
TRBV6-6	TRBJ2-1	-	-	CASSQGQESSYNEQFF	TGTGCCAGCAGTCAGGGACAAGAGAGCTCCTACAATGAGCAGTTCTTC
TRBV9	TRBJ2-1	TRBD2	few	CASSPGTSGGVWSYNEQFF	TGTGCCAGCAGCCCAGGGACTAGCGGGGGGGTTTGGAGCTACAATGAGCAGTTCTTC
TRBV29-1	TRBJ2-4	TRBD2	-	CSVVGGNIQYF	TGCAGCGTTGTCGGGGGGAACATTCAGTACTTC
TRBV2	TRBJ1-3	TRBD1	-	CASTRQGQGGTIYF	TGTGCCAGCACCCGACAGGGCCAAGGGGGCACCATATATTTT
TRBV4-1	TRBJ2-3	-	-	CASSLADPDTQYF	TGCGCCAGCAGTCTGGCAGATCCCGATACGCAGTATTTT
TRBV6-6	TRBJ2-7	TRBD1	-	CASHSPGQGSYEQYF	TGTGCCAGCCATAGTCCGGGACAGGGCTCCTACGAGCAGTACTTC
TRBV30	TRBJ1-4	-	-	CAWRQQGVSNEKLFF	TGTGCCTGGAGGCAACAGGGAGTCTCTAATGAAAAACTGTTTTTT
TRBV30	TRBJ1-3	-	-	CAWATASGNTIYF	TGTGCCTGGGCGACAGCGTCTGGAAACACCATATATTTT
TRBV5-1	TRBJ2-2	-	-	CASSPWTELNTGELFF	TGCGCCAGCAGCCCCTGGACAGAGTTGAACACCGGGGAGCTGTTTTTT
TRBV12-5	TRBJ2-1	-	-	CASGLSSDRYNEQFF	TGTGCTAGTGGTTTGTCCTCGGACAGATACAATGAGCAGTTCTTC
TRBV18	TRBJ2-5	-	-	CASSTQETQYF	TGTGCCAGCTCAACTCAAGAGACCCAGTACTTC
TRBV27	TRBJ1-6	-	-	CASKTGLGNSPLHF	TGTGCCAGCAAAACAGGGTTAGGTAATTCACCCCTCCACTTT
TRBV5-4	TRBJ2-7	-	-	CASSLGQSLYEQYF	TGTGCCAGCAGCTTGGGACAGAGCCTCTACGAGCAGTACTTC
TRBV9	TRBJ2-3	-	-	CASSHLGSTGTDTQYF	TGTGCCAGCAGCCACCTTGGGAGTACGGGGACAGATACGCAGTATTTT
TRBV4-3	TRBJ2-7	-	-	CASSQVGGGPFYEQYF	TGCGCCAGCAGCCAAGTTGGGGGCGGCCCGTTCTACGAGCAGTACTTC
TRBV6-1	TRBJ1-2	TRBD1	-	CASSLGTGIDGYTF	TGTGCCAGCAGCCTCGGGACAGGGATCGATGGCTACACCTTC
TRBV30	TRBJ1-6	-	few	CAWSVSPPGVGSPLHF	TGTGCCTGGAGTGTATCCCCCCCAGGGGTAGGTTCACCCCTCCACTTT
TRBV5-1	TRBJ2-1	TRBD2	-	CASSLVGTSGGGYNEQFF	TGCGCCAGCAGCTTGGTGGGGACTAGCGGGGGGGGATACAATGAGCAGTTCTTC
TRBV5-1	TRBJ2-2	-	-	CASSSTWTGELFF	TGCGCCAGCAGCTCAACATGGACCGGGGAGCTGTTTTTT
TRBV7-6	TRBJ2-5	TRBD1	-	CASSLESGRGQETQYF	TGTGCCAGCAGCTTAGAGAGCGGCAGGGGGCAAGAGACCCAGTACTTC
TRBV28	TRBJ1-3	TRBD1	-	CASWTGVSNTIYF	TGTGCCAGTTGGACAGGCGTCTCGAACACCATATATTTT
TRBV20-1	TRBJ1-1	-	-	CSANRNTEAFF	TGCAGTGCTAACAGGAACACTGAAGCTTTCTTT
TRBV5-1	TRBJ2-1	TRBD2	-	CASSWGLAGVNYNEQFF	TGCGCCAGCAGCTGGGGACTAGCGGGAGTTAACTACAATGAGCAGTTCTTC
TRBV29-1	TRBJ2-1	TRBD1	-	CSVEEGQGYNEQFF	TGCAGCGTTGAGGAGGGACAGGGTTACAATGAGCAGTTCTTC
TRBV5-1	TRBJ2-5	TRBD2	few	CASSLEAGRGETQYF	TGCGCCAGCAGCCTGGAAGCGGGGAGGGGAGAGACCCAGTACTTC
TRBV13	TRBJ2-3	-	-	CASSPGDSGTDTQYF	TGTGCCAGCAGCCCTGGAGATAGCGGCACAGATACGCAGTATTTT
TRBV9	TRBJ2-1	TRBD2	-	CASNRGLSGRAGNEQFF	TGTGCCAGCAACAGGGGGCTTAGCGGGAGGGCCGGCAATGAGCAGTTCTTC
TRBV27	TRBJ2-3	-	-	CASSWGADTQYF	TGTGCCAGCAGTTGGGGGGCAGATACGCAGTATTTT